A selection of T cell receptor beta chains follows, all from one sample in a study of shared clonotypes between healthy human individuals. The assay was immunoSEQ multiplex PCR, and TCRdb's table has in-frame clones only and misses some. The data show some 1 million clones, about three quarters seen once. Sequencing was carried out using memory CD4+ T cells sorted from blood. The receptors were sampled from a man between 18 and 29 years old in good health. CDR3s leave out the opening cysteine and the closing phenylalanine or tryptophan. D genes are given only for firm matches.

>TRBV27|TRBJ2-6|NA
ASSPRARLDSGANVLT
>TRBV2|TRBJ2-3|TRBD2
ASRATSGGAGAQY
>TRBV9|TRBJ2-5|NA
ASSVEPLKTQY
>TRBV6-5|TRBJ1-5|NA
ASSSTSGPQH
>TRBV15|TRBJ2-7|NA
ATRPSAGGQQY
>TRBV19|TRBJ2-5|NA
ASSSGALYQETQY
>TRBV11-3|TRBJ1-1|NA
ASSLRGALNTEAF
>TRBV27|TRBJ1-5|NA
ASSSTSKGGPQH
>TRBV6-4|TRBJ1-2|TRBD1
ASGEDRAYGYT
>TRBV10-3|TRBJ2-3|NA
AISSADTQY
>TRBV19|TRBJ1-5|NA
ASSITGSRQPQH
>TRBV6-1|TRBJ2-7|TRBD1
ASKQDRGEAYEQY
>TRBV18|TRBJ2-1|TRBD2
ASSPRTGGPNNEQF
>TRBV18|TRBJ2-3|NA
ASSSNWGSTDTQY
>TRBV10-2|TRBJ1-1|TRBD1
ASSDRATEAF
>TRBV18|TRBJ2-1|TRBD1
ASSPPDRVDYNEQF
>TRBV5-6|TRBJ1-1|NA
ASSFPPRYEAF
>TRBV29-1|TRBJ2-7|TRBD1
SADRGPGEQY
>TRBV11-2|TRBJ2-1|TRBD1
ASRTNRGLTRNEQF
>TRBV7-3|TRBJ2-1|TRBD2
ASSFERGGFNEQF
>TRBV6-5|TRBJ2-1|TRBD2
ASSLSLAGGYNEQF
>TRBV30|TRBJ2-5|TRBD2
AWLSGGQETQY
>TRBV7-9|TRBJ2-5|NA
ASSLGMGGQETQY
>TRBV28|TRBJ2-1|NA
ASSLSGIYNEQF
>TRBV6-1|TRBJ1-1|TRBD1
ASSLTPDRVTEAF
>TRBV6-1|TRBJ1-2|NA
ASSLNIVIGGGYT
>TRBV7-9|TRBJ2-1|TRBD2
ASSLSGAYNEQF
>TRBV7-9|TRBJ2-5|TRBD2
ASSPRLAGDQETQY
>TRBV6-5|TRBJ2-3|NA
ASSYSIGDTQY
>TRBV6-1|TRBJ2-2|TRBD1
ASSEQGANGELF
>TRBV29-1|TRBJ2-5|NA
SVERGRETQY
>TRBV9|TRBJ1-1|TRBD1
ASSPQADRVLAPEAF
>TRBV11-2|TRBJ2-5|TRBD1
ASSPGQVPQETQY
>TRBV2|TRBJ2-2|NA
ASRGTGNTGELF
>TRBV4-1|TRBJ2-3|NA
ASSQSQTSRGLTTQY
>TRBV6-1|TRBJ1-5|NA
ASRGGWGNQPQH
>TRBV11-2|TRBJ2-7|NA
ASSLDSLEQY
>TRBV14|TRBJ1-4|NA
ASSQATGLANEKLF
>TRBV19|TRBJ1-6|NA
ASSTVREAYNSPLH
>TRBV4-1|TRBJ2-7|TRBD1
ASSQAGTGTYEQY
>TRBV12-5|TRBJ2-2|TRBD2
ASGHPTSGRANTGELF
>TRBV5-1|TRBJ1-1|NA
ASSLEGSNTEAF
>TRBV9|TRBJ2-5|NA
ASSVAELAETQY
>TRBV6-1|TRBJ1-2|NA
ASSRGGMEDYGYT
>TRBV9|TRBJ2-3|NA
ASSDARSTDTQY
>TRBV6-1|TRBJ1-5|TRBD1
ASSPQGNSNQPQH
>TRBV30|TRBJ1-1|NA
AWRVGRVPTEAF
>TRBV19|TRBJ2-7|NA
ASSISGGAGASYEQY
>TRBV30|TRBJ2-2|NA
AWMGRTNTGELF
>TRBV5-1|TRBJ2-7|TRBD1
ASSLGPRQGEQY
>TRBV13|TRBJ2-3|NA
ASSLGRATDTQY
>TRBV5-4|TRBJ2-1|TRBD2
ASSLTGLAENEQF
>TRBV7-2|TRBJ2-7|NA
ASSQQLESEQY
>TRBV5-6|TRBJ1-5|NA
ASSLVAAGNQPQH
>TRBV5-4|TRBJ1-2|TRBD1
ASSFPGQGRYGYT
>TRBV5-6|TRBJ1-5|NA
ASSLAGQKAPQH
>TRBV30|TRBJ1-2|NA
AWRRDQGGYT
>TRBV5-1|TRBJ1-4|NA
ASSLDNGVVYEKLF
>TRBV5-6|TRBJ2-1|TRBD2
ASSGPGLARNEQF
>TRBV2|TRBJ2-5|TRBD2
ASRTSGGETQY